Below are 27 T cell receptor beta chains sequenced from a single sample in a study of OX40 agonist ivuxolimab in advanced cancers. The assay was immunoSEQ multiplex PCR, and TCRdb's table has in-frame clones only and misses some. This sample carries around 64,000 clones, 84% of them seen once, and the ten largest clones take more than 2%. Material: CD4+ or CD8+ T cells sorted from blood, obtained in a trial of the OX40 agonist ivuxolimab. Receptor source: an adult with an advanced solid tumor such as melanoma, head and neck, liver or kidney cancer.

This clone was detected a few times. This sequence joins TRBV7-3 and TRBJ2-7; TRBD2 might be the D (6 bases). CDR1 is SGHTA, CDR2 FQGTGA, per germline. The V end lost 4 bases, the J end lost 4 bases, and 11 bases lay between the germline ends. The CDR3 consists of 13 residues. CDR3 loop: CASSSAAGYEQYF. CDR3 in DNA: TGTGCCAGCAGCTCCGCGGCGGGGTACGAGCAGTACTTC.

This clone was seen only a few times. The chain links TRBV19 to TRBJ1-2, with D maybe TRBD1 (5 bases). V was cut by 3 bases and J by 2 bases, with 10 bases left in between. The CDR3 spans 14 residues. From germline, CDR1 is LNHDA and CDR2 SQIVND (reference sequence). The CDR3: CASSIGRDNYGYTF. DNA of the CDR3: TGTGCCAGTAGTATTGGACGGGACAACTATGGCTACACCTTC.

The genes are TRBV4-3 and TRBJ1-1; tentative D call: TRBD1 (6 bases). Germline CDR1 reads LGHNA; CDR2 reads YSLEER. Trimming removed 1 base from V and 0 bases from J, with 15 bases in between. CDR3 length equals 17 residues. The CDR3 DNA reads as TGCGCCAGCAGCCAAGGCTCGGACAGCCTTTTGAACACTGAAGCTTTCTTT. It translates to CASSQGSDSLLNTEAFF.

This clone has just one count. V usage is TRBV9 and J usage is TRBJ1-2, with D perhaps matching TRBD1 (5 bases). CDR1 and CDR2 (germline): SGDLS, YYNGEE. V was cut by 2 bases and J by 4 bases, with 15 bases left in between. This CDR3 region has 15 residues. The CDR3 spells CASSVVPGTPYGYTF. The CDR3 region has the DNA TGTGCCAGCAGCGTTGTACCCGGGACCCCCTATGGCTACACCTTC.

The chain carries TRBV5-1 and TRBJ2-7; 13 bases are a match to TRBD2. CDR1 is SGHRS and CDR2 is YFSETQ in the germline V gene. Trimming removed 0 bases from V and 5 bases from J; junction bases left unmatched: 2. This CDR3 comprises 15 residues. This CDR3 reads CASSLAGLAGDEQYF. CDR3 nucleotide sequence: TGCGCCAGCAGCTTGGCAGGACTAGCGGGGGACGAGCAGTACTTC.

The chain has TRBV10-1 and TRBJ2-5; TRBD1 might be the D (5 bases). The CDR3 is made up of 16 amino acids. Looked up from germline, CDR1 is WNHNN and CDR2 is SYGVQD (reference sequence). Trimming took off 2 bases at V and 3 bases at J, with 16 bases between the two ends. The chain's CDR3 is CASSEPATEHKETQYF. CDR3 DNA sequence: TGCGCCAGCAGTGAGCCAGCGACAGAGCATAAAGAGACCCAGTACTTC.

This clone has just a few counts. The chain links TRBV6-5 to TRBJ1-4; weak D call: TRBD1 (5 bases). Germline values: CDR1 MNHEY, CDR2 SVGAGI. CDR3 size: 14 residues. Trimming pared 6 bases from V and 3 bases from J, leaving 11 bases between. The CDR3 DNA reads as TGTGCCAGCAGACGACAGAACCCTAATGAAAAACTGTTTTTT. Amino acid sequence: CASRRQNPNEKLFF.

The rearrangement uses TRBV7-2 and TRBJ2-1, with 10 bases matching TRBD2. In germline, CDR1 is SGHTA, CDR2 FQGNSA. V shed 4 bases, J shed 6 bases, and the junction held 6 bases outside the gene matches. The length of the CDR3 is 15 residues. CDR3: CASSSLAGDLNEQFF. In DNA form, the CDR3 reads TGTGCCAGCAGCTCTCTAGCGGGAGACCTCAATGAGCAGTTCTTC.

This clone occurred a few times. This chain uses TRBV6-5 with TRBJ2-1, with D possibly TRBD2 on 6 matching bases. This CDR3 has 15 residues. Trimming shortened V by 0 bases and J by 9 bases, and 15 bases separated the two germline ends. Per germline, CDR1 MNHEY and CDR2 SVGAGI. CDR3 sequence: CASSYSTGVGSEQFF. The CDR3 coding sequence is TGTGCCAGCAGTTACTCGACGGGGGTGGGGAGTGAGCAGTTCTTC.

The chain joins TRBV6-6 to TRBJ1-2; D is unresolved. Trimming removed 6 bases from V and 1 base from J, with 6 bases in between. The germline V gene encodes CDR1 MNHNY and CDR2 SVGAGI (reference sequence). The CDR3 totals 12 residues. CDR3 DNA sequence: TGTGCCAGCAGCCCTGATAACTATGGCTACACCTTC. It specifies CASSPDNYGYTF.

V usage is TRBV18 and J usage is TRBJ2-1, with 7 bases matching TRBD2. V shed 3 bases, J shed 4 bases, and the junction held 6 bases outside the gene matches. CDR3 length: 15 amino acids. Germline V gene data show CDR1 as KGHSH and CDR2 as LQKENI. The CDR3 reads CASSPRDYQYNEQFF. The CDR3 DNA reads TGTGCCAGCTCACCCCGGGACTATCAATACAATGAGCAGTTCTTC.

CDR3 amino acids: CASSYSLLVQPQHF. The CDR3 nucleotides are TGTGCCAGCAGTTATTCTCTTTTGGTTCAGCCCCAGCATTTT. The chain links TRBV6-5 to TRBJ1-5; D is uncertain. The CDR3 consists of 14 residues. Germline V gives CDR1 MNHEY, CDR2 SVGAGI. The V end lost 3 bases, the J end lost 6 bases, and 12 bases lay between the germline ends.

A remark on this clone: The junction departs from germline at one end; a sequencing error may be responsible. The chain is built from TRBV20-1 and TRBJ2-1; no firm D call. This CDR3 comprises 10 residues. CDR1 is DFQATT and CDR2 is SNEGSKA in the germline V gene (reference sequence). CDR3 nucleotides: TGCAGTGCTAGTAGGACCCCGGCGGTCTTC. This gives the protein CSASRTPAVF.

The chain is built from TRBV15 and TRBJ2-5; 10 nucleotides align to TRBD2. After removal of 4 bases from V and 3 bases from J, the junction contained 11 bases not matched to a gene. CDR1 is LNHNV, CDR2 YYDKDF, per germline (reference sequence). This CDR3 is 17 amino acids long. The CDR3 loop is CATSNLGLAAIEETQYF. CDR3 nucleotides: TGTGCCACCAGCAATCTAGGACTAGCGGCCATAGAAGAGACCCAGTACTTC.

The V and J genes are TRBV18 and TRBJ1-4; TRBD1 matches at 9 bases. Germline values: CDR1 KGHSH, CDR2 LQKENI. The junction had 5 bases not matched to a gene; V was cut back by 3 bases and J by 6 bases. CDR3 size: 15 residues. The CDR3, as DNA: TGTGCCAGCTCACCGGGGACAGGGAGGGATGAAAAACTGTTTTTT. Translated, it gives CASSPGTGRDEKLFF.

This clone appeared once. The same CDR3 also results from other DNA sequences found in this sample. The chain links TRBV9 to TRBJ2-5, with TRBD2 identical over 10 bases. CDR1 is SGDLS, CDR2 YYNGEE, per germline. V dropped 0 bases and J dropped 3; count of bases not matched to a gene: 5. The CDR3 is 16 amino acids. This CDR3 is CASSVGPSGSEETQYF. The CDR3 DNA reads as TGTGCCAGCAGCGTAGGGCCTAGCGGGAGCGAAGAGACCCAGTACTTC.

In its sample, this clone was seen many times. This chain connects TRBV7-9 to TRBJ1-6; maybe TRBD1 (6 bases). CDR1 and CDR2 (germline): SEHNR, FQNEAQ (reference sequence). V was cut by 1 base and J by 8 bases, with 18 bases left in between. CDR3 length: 17 residues. As DNA, the CDR3 is TGTGCCAGCAGCTTAGTAGGTTCAGGGGCGAGGGATTCACCCCTCCACTTT. Translating it yields CASSLVGSGARDSPLHF.

The chain recombines TRBV29-1 with TRBJ1-3; D gene ambiguous. V lost 1 base to trimming and J lost 4 bases, with 8 bases between them. Germline values: CDR1 SQVTM, CDR2 ANQGSEA. The CDR3 sequence is 13 residues long. In DNA form, the CDR3 reads TGCAGCGTTGAAGGCCCTTACGGAAACACCATATATTTT. Translating it yields CSVEGPYGNTIYF.

The chain recombines TRBV4-3 with TRBJ1-2, with D uncertain. Trimming took off 0 bases at V and 6 bases at J, with 11 bases between the two ends. The V gene's germline CDR1 is LGHNA and CDR2 YSLEER. The CDR3 consists of 14 residues. Here the CDR3 DNA reads TGCGCCAGCAGCCAAGATCCGGGATGGGATGGCTACACCTTC. Protein: CASSQDPGWDGYTF.

J is TRBJ1-2 and V is TRBV9, with TRBD1 matching over 8 bases. The CDR3 has 15 residues. V shed 3 bases and J 2 bases; nucleotides not matched to a gene: 6. The germline CDR1 and CDR2 sequences are SGDLS and YYNGEE. The CDR3 loop is CASSDRTGINYGYTF. In nucleotides, the CDR3 is TGTGCCAGCAGCGACCGGACAGGGATAAACTATGGCTACACCTTC.

The chain recombines TRBV29-1 with TRBJ1-1; unclear D gene. The germline V and J ends were trimmed by 5 bases and 1 base, with 11 bases remaining between them. Germline CDR1 is SQVTM and CDR2 is ANQGSEA. The CDR3 sequence is 13 residues long. CDR3 sequence reads: CSVRALGNTEAFF. In nucleotides, the CDR3 is TGCAGCGTTCGGGCCTTGGGGAACACTGAAGCTTTCTTT.

CDR3 protein: CASEVKGTAFF. The CDR3 DNA reads TGTGCCAGCGAAGTAAAGGGGACGGCTTTCTTT. V is TRBV18 and J is TRBJ1-1; D perhaps matches TRBD1 (5 bases). CDR1 and CDR2 (germline): KGHSH, LQKENI. The length of the CDR3 is 11 residues. V dropped 8 bases and J dropped 11 bases, with 15 bases sitting between them.

The CDR3 region is CASSLRGTEAFF. The CDR3 nucleotides are TGCGCCAGCAGCTTGAGAGGCACTGAAGCTTTCTTT. J is TRBJ1-1 and V is TRBV5-1, with no clear D. V was clipped by 1 base and J by 4 bases, with 5 bases between them. CDR3 length: 12 residues. The germline CDR1 and CDR2 sequences are SGHRS and YFSETQ.

The chain combines TRBV10-3 with TRBJ2-2; 9 bases are a match to TRBD1. The CDR3 has 14 residues. CDR1 and CDR2 from the germline V gene are ENHRY and SYGVKD. V lost 7 bases, J lost 5 bases, and 5 bases stayed unmatched. CDR3 residues: CAIKPGQGTGELFF. CDR3 nucleotides: TGTGCCATCAAACCGGGACAGGGTACCGGGGAGCTGTTTTTT.

This clone was detected only once. The chain carries TRBV9 and TRBJ2-7; the D gene is possibly TRBD1 (6 bases). This CDR3 has 13 amino acids. Between the trimmed V and J ends, which lost 4 bases and 3 bases, there was a span of 11 bases. Germline V gives CDR1 SGDLS, CDR2 YYNGEE. CDR3 protein: CASSTHRDYEQYF. The CDR3 DNA is TGTGCCAGCAGCACCCACAGGGACTACGAGCAGTACTTC.

This clone is medium-sized in the sample. This chain joins TRBV5-4 and TRBJ1-1, with 8 bases fitting TRBD1. CDR3 length: 17 amino acids. Germline V gene sequence: CDR1 SGHNT, CDR2 YYREEE (reference sequence). The ends lost 2 bases at V and 4 bases at J; junction bases unmatched: 13. The CDR3 spells CASSFGGNRGTSTEAFF. Written as DNA, the CDR3 is TGTGCCAGCAGCTTTGGCGGGAACAGGGGGACGAGCACTGAAGCTTTCTTT.

The chain has TRBV19 and TRBJ2-7, with 7 nucleotides matching TRBD2. The CDR3 is made up of 15 amino acids. Germline CDR1 and CDR2: LNHDA and SQIVND (reference sequence). V lost 3 bases and J lost 2; bases outside the gene matches: 7. The CDR3 is CASSISSGGTYEQYF. The CDR3 DNA reads as TGTGCCAGTAGTATTTCTAGCGGTGGGACCTACGAGCAGTACTTC. The full variable domain, in which reference TRBV19 and TRBJ2-7 provide the parts outside the CDR3, is DGGITQSPKYLFRKEGQNVTLSCEQNLNHDAMYWYRQDPGQGLRLIYYSQIVNDFQKGDIAEGYSVSREKKESFPLTVTSAQKNPTAFYLCASSISSGGTYEQYFGPGTRLTVT.